Sequencing of this T cell receptor beta chain was carried out in a study of T cell repertoires in cytomegalovirus infection. This clonotype was recorded at least ten times. One end of the junction varies from germline; a read error may be responsible. This CDR3 is 12 amino acids long. Germline V lookup: CDR1 SGHAT, CDR2 FQNNGV. In TCRdb, the reads were re-called with MiXCR into one record per CDR3 protein. Of approximately 500,000 distinct CDR3 sequences in the sample, about 17% were seen once. The rearrangement uses TRBV11-2 and TRBJ2-5; D tentatively reads TRBD1 or TRBD2 (6 bases each). Sequenced sample: CD8+ T cells from PBMCs. The source of this sequence is a human donor in good health (CMV status not recorded). Some clones in this sample may be carry-over from other donors' samples. CDR3 in DNA: TGTGCCAGCAGCCGACAGAGGGGGGTGTGGCACTTC. It yields the protein CASSRQRGVWHF.